The 22 T cell receptor beta chains below were found in one sample sequenced in a study of cytomegalovirus exposure and HLA in healthy donors (dated by TCRdb to about 2017). Library preparation was by the immunoSEQ multiplex PCR assay. For the multiplex PCR, a mixture combining 60 forward primers for TCR Vbeta segments and 13 reverse primers for TCR Jbeta segments was used. TCRdb carries this immuneACCESS record with in-frame sequences only. Its versions omit some clonotypes, under half of them owing to an unresolved V gene in the studies checked, with the rest unexplained. Counted in this sample were 150,000 to 200,000 clones; 79% of them appeared once. The ten top clones hold 1.5% to 2% of the sample. Sequences were obtained from PBMCs. These receptors were taken from a woman aged 50 to 60 in good health and CMV-seronegative.

The chain couples TRBV7-2 to TRBJ1-1, with D maybe TRBD1 (5 bases). Germline V gene sequence: CDR1 SGHTA, CDR2 FQGNSA. The CDR3 has 15 residues. Trimming left V 5 bases short and J 0 bases short, with 13 bases between. CDR3 nucleotide sequence: TGTGCCAGCAGCGCGTTCAGGGCGGTGAACACTGAAGCTTTCTTT. It specifies CASSAFRAVNTEAFF.

Only one count was recorded for this clone. The chain is built from TRBV18 and TRBJ2-3; D might be TRBD1 (6 bases). The V end lost 4 bases, the J end lost 0 bases, and 11 bases lay between the germline ends. The CDR3 runs to 15 residues. Germline V gene sequence: CDR1 KGHSH, CDR2 LQKENI. The CDR3 DNA reads as TGTGCCAGCTCACAGGGGGTTGTTAGCACAGATACGCAGTATTTT. Protein sequence: CASSQGVVSTDTQYF.

This chain connects TRBV19 to TRBJ1-5; TRBD1 might be the D (6 bases). The germline V gene has CDR1 LNHDA and CDR2 SQIVND (reference sequence). This CDR3 region has 16 residues. The V end was cut by 1 base, the J end by 2 bases, with 12 bases between. CDR3 nucleotides: TGTGCCAGTAGTATAGGCAGGGGCGATGGCAATCAGCCCCAGCATTTT. Protein product: CASSIGRGDGNQPQHF.

This clone has a single count. J is TRBJ2-2 and V is TRBV7-2; perhaps TRBD1 as D (5 bases). The CDR3 is made up of 13 amino acids. Deletions cut 5 bases from V and 5 bases from J, with 9 bases between. Germline-derived CDR1 and CDR2 are SGHTA and FQGNSA. CDR3 amino acids: CASSPTVTGELFF. Here the CDR3 DNA reads TGTGCCAGCAGCCCGACAGTAACCGGGGAGCTGTTTTTT.

This clone showed up just once. The chain employs TRBV21-1 and TRBJ2-7; the D call in the table, TRBD2, was not verified against the DNA. TRBV21-1 is a recognized pseudogene. The CDR3 is made up of 11 amino acids. The CDR3 spells CATPREEEQYF. The CDR3 nucleotides read TGTGCCACCCCCCGGGAGGAAGAGCAGTACTTC.

The chain joins TRBV9 to TRBJ2-1; 8 bases map to TRBD2. The CDR3 consists of 15 residues. Germline loops: CDR1 SGDLS, CDR2 YYNGEE. With 1 base clipped from V and 5 bases from J, the junction kept 5 bases outside the gene matches. CDR3 nucleotide sequence: TGTGCCAGCAGCGTATTAACTAGCGGCAACAATGAGCAGTTCTTC. It encodes CASSVLTSGNNEQFF.

The V gene is TRBV18, the J gene TRBJ2-1, with 8 bases fitting TRBD2. There are 15 residues in the CDR3. V trimming: 4 bases; J trimming: 9 bases; junction bases outside the gene matches: 11. CDR1 and CDR2 (germline): KGHSH, LQKENI. Written as DNA, the CDR3 is TGTGCCAGCTCACTCCCTCGGGGGGGAGAGAGTGAGCAGTTCTTC. Its protein is CASSLPRGGESEQFF.

CDR3 bases: TGCAGTGCTAGAGATCAGGAGGTTTACACCTTC. Translated, it gives CSARDQEVYTF. The rearrangement joins TRBV20-1 to TRBJ1-2; D is ambiguous. This CDR3 contains 11 residues. Germline V lookup: CDR1 DFQATT, CDR2 SNEGSKA (reference sequence). V was trimmed by 0 bases and J by 11 bases, leaving 10 bases between them.

The chain links TRBV5-1 to TRBJ2-1, with no clear D. Trimming left V 3 bases short and J 0 bases short, with 13 bases between. The CDR3 loop spans 16 amino acids. Germline CDR1 is SGHRS and CDR2 is YFSETQ. The CDR3 sequence: CASSSTVVSSYNEQFF. In DNA, the CDR3 is TGCGCCAGCAGCTCGACTGTCGTCAGCTCCTACAATGAGCAGTTCTTC. The complete variable domain, with remaining parts taken from reference TRBV5-1 and TRBJ2-1, reads KAGVTQTPRYLIKTRGQQVTLSCSPISGHRSVSWYQQTPGQGLQFLFEYFSETQRNKGNFPGRFSGRQFSNSRSEMNVSTLELGDSALYLCASSSTVVSSYNEQFFGPGTRLTVL.

The chain links TRBV2 to TRBJ2-5, with 7 bases matching TRBD2. Germline V gene lookup returns CDR1 SNHLY and CDR2 FYNNEI. J gave up 0 bases and V 7 bases, and 11 bases lay outside the gene matches. CDR3 length: 16 residues. CDR3 in amino acids: CASTREGLLYQETQYF. For the CDR3, the DNA is TGTGCCAGCACACGAGAGGGACTACTTTACCAAGAGACCCAGTACTTC.

The gene calls are TRBV28 and TRBJ1-2; D is ambiguous. Germline values: CDR1 MDHEN, CDR2 SYDVKM. The CDR3 length is 14 residues. The V and J ends lost 3 bases and 1 base respectively, with 9 bases between them. The CDR3 region has the DNA TGTGCCAGCAGTTTTCAGGCCCTTAACTATGGCTACACCTTC. Translated: CASSFQALNYGYTF.

The chain recombines TRBV11-2 with TRBJ1-2, with D possibly matching TRBD1 (5 bases). The V gene lost 2 bases and the J gene lost 5 bases, with 6 bases spanning the gap. The CDR3 consists of 12 residues. The germline CDR1 and CDR2 sequences are SGHAT and FQNNGV. CDR3 residues: CASSLSGYGYTF. The CDR3 nucleotides read TGTGCCAGCAGCTTATCAGGGTATGGCTACACCTTC.

This sequence joins TRBV6-6 and TRBJ1-5; TRBD1 matches at 8 bases. The CDR3 sequence is 15 residues long. J was trimmed by 7 bases and V by 6 bases; bases with no gene match: 11. Looked up from germline, CDR1 is MNHNY and CDR2 is SVGAGI (reference sequence). CDR3 in DNA: TGTGCCAGCAGGCCTACAGGACAGGGTGGGCAGCCCCAGCATTTT. This gives the protein CASRPTGQGGQPQHF.

V gene TRBV9 combines with J gene TRBJ1-4, with TRBD1 identical over 8 bases. The germline CDR1 and CDR2 sequences are SGDLS and YYNGEE. V lost 3 bases to trimming and J lost 4 bases; unmatched junction nucleotides: 5. The CDR3 spans 15 residues. The CDR3 loop reads CASSGGTGLNEKLFF. CDR3 DNA sequence: TGTGCCAGCAGCGGGGGGACAGGACTTAATGAAAAACTGTTTTTT.

The chain is built from TRBV7-8 and TRBJ1-1; D gene uncertain. Germline V CDR1 and CDR2: SGHVS, FQNEAQ. V lost 2 bases and J 0 bases, leaving 10 bases between the germline ends. The CDR3 has 15 amino acids. The CDR3 loop is CASSLRSTLNTEAFF. In DNA, the CDR3 is TGTGCCAGCAGCTTACGGAGCACCCTGAACACTGAAGCTTTCTTT.

For this clone: Other DNA sequences in this specimen translate into the identical CDR3. The chain combines TRBV5-1 with TRBJ1-3, with 9 positions matching TRBD1. CDR1 is SGHRS and CDR2 is YFSETQ in the germline V gene. CDR3 length equals 18 residues. Trimming cost V 2 bases and J 2 bases; bases outside gene matches: 11. The CDR3 loop reads CASSLSGTGSFAGNTIYF. CDR3 DNA sequence: TGCGCCAGCAGCTTAAGCGGGACAGGGTCCTTTGCTGGAAACACCATATATTTT.

This rearrangement joins TRBV5-1 to TRBJ1-2; TRBD1 is a possible D gene (5 bases). V was pared by 6 bases and J by 4 bases, with 13 bases between. The CDR3 covers 13 residues. Per the germline V gene, CDR1 is SGHRS and CDR2 is YFSETQ. CDR3 loop: CASTMGGAYGYTF. DNA of the CDR3: TGCGCCAGCACGATGGGAGGGGCCTATGGCTACACCTTC.

This rearrangement joins TRBV2 to TRBJ1-1; 7 bases are shared with TRBD1. Germline CDR1 SNHLY, CDR2 FYNNEI. The CDR3 is made up of 14 amino acids. J gave up 0 bases and V 6 bases, and 4 bases lay outside the gene matches. The DNA for the CDR3 is TGTGCCAGCAGCCGCAGGGGGGTGAACACTGAAGCTTTCTTT. Its translation: CASSRRGVNTEAFF.

This clone has only a few counts. The chain combines TRBV28 with TRBJ1-5, with 7 bases aligning to TRBD1. The CDR3 length is 14 residues. Germline lookup yields CDR1 MDHEN and CDR2 SYDVKM. The trim removed 4 bases at V and 4 bases at J, leaving 4 bases unmatched. The DNA for the CDR3 is TGTGCCAGCAGTTACCCGGACAGGAATCAGCCCCAGCATTTT. It specifies CASSYPDRNQPQHF.

CDR3 nucleotide sequence: TGCGCCAGCAGCCTCAAGGTTAGGGGCCCTCTCATGAGGGGGTCTGGAAACACCATATATTTT. It translates to CASSLKVRGPLMRGSGNTIYF. This rearrangement joins TRBV4-1 to TRBJ1-3, with D tentatively TRBD1 (6 bases). Germline assignment: CDR1 MGHRA and CDR2 YSYEKL. V shed 4 bases and J shed 1 base, with 29 bases lying between them. CDR3 length: 21 residues.

The V and J genes are TRBV5-4 and TRBJ2-1; D is possibly TRBD2 (6 bases). This CDR3 has 16 residues. V was cut by 4 bases and J by 6 bases, with 20 bases left in between. In germline, CDR1 is SGHNT, CDR2 YYREEE (reference sequence). CDR3 sequence (DNA): TGTGCCAGCAGCCTCCCTTTGAAGCGGGCCCTCAATGAGCAGTTCTTC. Translation gives CASSLPLKRALNEQFF.

The chain uses TRBV28 and TRBJ1-5, with unresolved D. CDR1 and CDR2 from the germline V gene are MDHEN and SYDVKM. This CDR3 comprises 14 residues. V dropped 3 bases and J dropped 4 bases, with 10 bases sitting between them. CDR3 residues: CASSFQGSNQPQHF. The CDR3, as DNA: TGTGCCAGCAGTTTTCAAGGGAGTAATCAGCCCCAGCATTTT.